This T cell receptor (beta chain) was sequenced in a study of shared clonotypes between healthy human individuals. The authors distributed each subset's genomic DNA evenly over several immunoSEQ plates. The repertoire was sequenced with immunoSEQ multiplex PCR; TCRdb's copy has only in-frame clones and lacks some. The sample yields around 690,000 clones, roughly 88% seen once. Trimming took 10 bases from V and 7 from J, leaving 25 bases between them. Germline lookup yields CDR1 MNHEY and CDR2 SMNVEV (reference sequence). CDR3 length: 16 amino acids. The TCR comes from a man between 18 and 29 years old in good health. Some clones in this sample may be carry-over from other donors' samples. The sample consisted of memory CD8+ T cells from PBMCs. Subset here: CD45RO+ cells pooled with CCR7-negative TemRA cells. The genes are TRBV27 and TRBJ1-4, with a weak D call TRBD1 (5 bases). The CDR3 spells CATPNGTFSGGEKLFF. DNA for the CDR3: TGTGCCACCCCGAACGGGACCTTTTCTGGAGGTGAAAAACTGTTTTTT. The complete variable domain, with remaining parts taken from reference TRBV27 and TRBJ1-4, reads EAQVTQNPRYLITVTGKKLTVTCSQNMNHEYMSWYRQDPGLGLRQIYYSMNVEVTDKGDVPEGYKVSRKEKRNFPLILESPSPNQTSLYFCATPNGTFSGGEKLFFGSGTQLSVL.